This TCR beta chain was recorded in a study of beta chain features in type 1 diabetes. Purity of each sorted population was above 95%. This CDR3 spans 14 amino acids. V was pared by 4 bases and J by 9 bases, with 16 bases between. Germline V lookup: CDR1 KGHSH, CDR2 LQKENI. The whole isolated RNA underwent reverse transcription, so sequencing captured expressed TCRB transcripts. Profiling relied on immunoSEQ multiplex PCR, and the TCRdb table lists in-frame clones only, not all of them. The sample has 300,000 or so clones; 7.5% to 9% are singletons. Specimen: central memory CD4+ T cells from blood. The chain recombines TRBV18 with TRBJ2-1, with D maybe TRBD1 (6 bases). The receptor's source is a woman between 18 and 29 years old in good health. The CDR3 DNA sequence: TGTGCCAGCTCACGTAAGACAGGCGAGGGTGAGCAGTTCTTC. It specifies CASSRKTGEGEQFF.